The entry that follows covers one T cell receptor beta chain sequence. Its specificity is not known. This sample was taken from a study of cytomegalovirus exposure and HLA in healthy donors. Points from the study as a whole: Through in vitro validation, a few CMV-associated chains were shown to be specific for CMV antigens.

The PCR was carried out with 60 Vbeta primers and 13 Jbeta primers. This table comes from immunoSEQ multiplex PCR, and its TCRdb copy is limited to in-frame clones, with some not included. The sample includes over 60,000 clones, about three quarters of them seen just once. Germline trimming cut 5 bases from V and 6 bases from J; bases unmatched to any gene: 7. CDR3 size: 15 residues. The germline V gene has CDR1 MNHNY and CDR2 SVGAGI (reference sequence). The sequence was collected from a man younger than 30 in good health and CMV-seronegative. The V and J genes are TRBV6-6 and TRBJ2-1; 10 bases are shared with TRBD1. What was sequenced was PBMCs. The CDR3 DNA follows: TGTGCCAGCAGTAGAGCCGGGACAGGGGCCAATGAGCAGTTCTTC. This sequence encodes CASSRAGTGANEQFF.